Sequencing of this T cell receptor beta chain was carried out in a study of T cell repertoires in cytomegalovirus infection. This clonotype was found a few times. TCRdb reprocessed the reads via MiXCR and lists one record per CDR3 protein. Of a few hundred thousand distinct CDR3 sequences detected, over 15% appear once; the ten largest clones hold less than 60%. The CDR3 is made up of 15 amino acids. The trim removed 5 bases at V and 6 bases at J, leaving 13 bases unmatched. Germline V gives CDR1 SEHNR, CDR2 FQNEAQ (reference sequence). The chain carries TRBV7-9 and TRBJ2-7, with 7 bases lining up with TRBD2. This clonotype was sampled from a human donor in good health (CMV status not recorded). Some clones in this sample may be carry-over from other donors' samples. Sequencing was carried out using CD8+ T cells from PBMCs. CDR3 in DNA: TGTGCCAGCAGCGCTCCTCGGCCGGGAGGACTCGAGCAGTACTTC. This gives the protein CASSAPRPGGLEQYF.